A single sample is the source of the 9 T cell receptor beta chains below, sequenced in a study of T cell changes during pregnancy in multiple sclerosis (dated by TCRdb to the late 2010s). Library preparation employed the immunoSEQ multiplex PCR assay. TCRdb retrieved this table from immuneACCESS and kept in-frame rearrangements only. Not all clones are present; in checked studies, unresolved V genes account for under half, and no reason is known for the remainder. This sample lists about 84,000 clones; about 94% were detected once. Around 0.97% of the sample lies in the top ten. The source material was peripheral blood, sampled in the second trimester of pregnancy. Source of these receptors: a female donor in good health, enrolled as a control in a pregnancy study.

The J gene is TRBJ2-1, the V gene TRBV6-7, with TRBD2 matching over 13 bases. TRBV6-7 is noted as an ORF with a role that remains uncertain. The CDR3 contains 20 residues. Unmatched junction bases numbered 19, after V lost 4 bases and J lost 7 bases. The CDR3 coding sequence is TGTGCCAGCAGTTGCAACCAGGATCCAGAGGGACTAGCGGGACAGAATGAGCAGTTCTTC. It translates to CASSCNQDPEGLAGQNEQFF.

The CDR3 here is CASSLGTGFLGEQYF. In nucleotides, the CDR3 is TGTGCCAGCAGCTTAGGGACAGGCTTTCTTGGCGAGCAGTACTTC. The chain is built from TRBV11-2 and TRBJ2-7; 7 bases are shared with TRBD1. J lost 6 bases, V lost 1 base, and 9 bases had no gene match. The CDR3 is made up of 15 amino acids. In germline, CDR1 is SGHAT, CDR2 FQNNGV.

In this sample, this clone turned up once. The gene calls are TRBV28 and TRBJ2-7; 7 bases map to TRBD2. CDR3 length: 13 amino acids. With V trimmed by 6 bases and J by 2 bases, 4 bases remained unmatched. Looked up from germline, CDR1 is MDHEN and CDR2 is SYDVKM. The CDR3 bases are TGTGCCAGCAGCGGAGCGGGGACCTACGAGCAGTACTTC. This codes for CASSGAGTYEQYF.

The rearrangement joins TRBV11-2 to TRBJ2-7, with 14 positions matching TRBD2. Germline CDR1 reads SGHAT; CDR2 reads FQNNGV. CDR3 length: 17 residues. V trimming: 4 bases; J trimming: 3 bases; junction bases outside the gene matches: 8. The CDR3 DNA reads as TGTGCCAGCAGCTCCGGGACTAGCGGGGGACCCCACTACGAGCAGTACTTC. Translated: CASSSGTSGGPHYEQYF.

The chain carries TRBV6-1 and TRBJ2-1, with no clear D. Trimming shortened V by 5 bases and J by 10 bases, and 9 bases separated the two germline ends. This CDR3 is built from 11 residues. Germline CDR1 reads MNHNS; CDR2 reads SASEGT. The CDR3 bases are TGTGCCAGCAGTTATAGCCAGGAGCAGTTCTTC. This codes for CASSYSQEQFF.

The rearrangement uses TRBV28 and TRBJ2-2; D remains ambiguous. The CDR3 is 13 amino acids. CDR1 and CDR2 (germline): MDHEN, SYDVKM. The V and J ends lost 6 bases and 3 bases respectively, with 8 bases between them. Here the CDR3 reads CASRTIDTGELFF. In nucleotides, the CDR3 is TGTGCCAGCAGGACAATAGACACCGGGGAGCTGTTTTTT.

V usage is TRBV2 and J usage is TRBJ2-1, with 10 nucleotides matching TRBD2. The V segment lost 0 bases and the J segment 4 bases; nucleotides outside the gene matches: 9. The CDR3 consists of 18 residues. CDR1 is SNHLY and CDR2 is FYNNEI in the germline V gene. CDR3 bases: TGTGCCAGCAGTGAAGCGCGGGGATGGACTAGCGGTTACAATGAGCAGTTCTTC. Translation gives CASSEARGWTSGYNEQFF.

V gene TRBV5-1 combines with J gene TRBJ2-1; no reliable D call. V shed 2 bases and J shed 1 base, with 13 bases lying between them. The CDR3 length is 16 residues. Looked up from germline, CDR1 is SGHRS and CDR2 is YFSETQ. DNA for the CDR3: TGCGCCAGCAGCTTCGCGGTTATCCATTCCTACAATGAGCAGTTCTTC. It translates to CASSFAVIHSYNEQFF.

The chain couples TRBV7-9 to TRBJ1-4, with D perhaps matching TRBD1 (6 bases). Germline V CDR1 and CDR2: SEHNR, FQNEAQ (reference sequence). The CDR3 length is 15 residues. Trimming stripped 5 bases from V and 4 bases from J, with 14 bases between. CDR3 region: CASSPAGGFNEKLFF. DNA of the CDR3: TGTGCCAGCAGCCCCGCGGGGGGCTTTAATGAAAAACTGTTTTTT.